This entry features one T cell receptor (beta chain) sequence. This specimen comes from a study of blood T cell repertoires in COVID-19. At the level of the study: Whether acute or convalescent, the COVID-19 samples came from the United States, Italy and Spain. In each case, the material was cDNA or gDNA derived from T cells, B-cell-depleted T cells, or PBMCs.

In germline, CDR1 is LGHDT, CDR2 YNNKEL (reference sequence). The CDR3 has 17 amino acids. The V and J ends lost 4 bases and 7 bases, in that order; junction bases with no gene match: 7. Original analysis: Amplification from reference gene primers served as the basis for estimated nucleated cell counts. Only in-frame clones appear in the TCRdb table, and some are missing; sequencing was by immunoSEQ multiplex PCR. V and J calls and clone size are given by that table; D and trimming were obtained from the DNA. Of about 49,000 clones in the sample, approximately 85% were seen once. Material: peripheral blood. This receptor was obtained from a human donor in a cohort sampled during active COVID-19. V is TRBV3-1 (or the pseudogene TRBV3-2) and J is TRBJ2-1; 16 bases align to TRBD2. The DNA for the CDR3 is TGTGCCAGCAGCCGGGGGACTAGCGGGAGGGCTTCAAATGAGCAGTTCTTC. It translates to CASSRGTSGRASNEQFF.